Presented here are 9 T cell receptor beta chains from one specimen sequenced in a study of T cells in Graves' hyperthyroidism and ophthalmopathy (dated by TCRdb to between 2018 and 2021). Library generation was performed with multiplex PCR. The reads were generated on an Illumina HiSeq 2000. The TCR beta CDR3 regions were amplified from the RNA transcripts. For the first round of RT-PCR on the TCR CDR3, the HTBI primer set was used together with the Qiagen OneStep RT-PCR kit. The raw public data were reprocessed by TCRdb itself: fastp quality trimming at Q25, MiXCR clonotype calling, in-frame beta chains only. Entries are consolidated by CDR3 protein sequence, retaining the most common genes and DNA. The sample table shows fewer than 750,000 distinct CDR3 sequences, and 46% are seen once. The ten most abundant clones make up about 8% of the sample. Sequenced: peripheral blood or thyroid tissue (not recorded which). Receptors originate from a woman aged 18-29 years with Graves' hyperthyroidism.

This clonotype was seen at least ten times. An end of the junction differs from the germline gene, which may be a read error. The chain is built from TRBV4-3 and TRBJ1-2; a weak D match, TRBD1 (5 bases). Germline values: CDR1 LGHNA, CDR2 YSLEER. This CDR3 spans 13 amino acids. DNA for the CDR3: TGTGCCAGCAGCCAAGAGGGGAGGTATGGCTACACCTTC. Translated, it gives CASSQEGRYGYTF.

This clonotype came up a few times. The rearrangement links TRBV7-9 to TRBJ2-7; 7 bases align to TRBD2. Germline loops: CDR1 SEHNR, CDR2 FQNEAQ (reference sequence). V lost 6 bases, J lost 3 bases, and 14 bases stayed unmatched. CDR3 size: 16 residues. In nucleotides, the CDR3 is TGTGCCAGCAGTCCTCCTTGGGGGGACTATGGCTACGAGCAGTACTTC. It encodes CASSPPWGDYGYEQYF. The complete variable domain, with remaining parts taken from reference TRBV7-9 and TRBJ2-7, reads DTGVSQNPRHKITKRGQNVTFRCDPISEHNRLYWYRQTLGQGPEFLTYFQNEAQLEKSRLLSDRFSAERPKGSFSTLEIQRTEQGDSAMYLCASSPPWGDYGYEQYFGPGTRLTVT.

As concerns this clonotype: One base away lies a much larger clone, so this may be a sequencing read error. The CDR3 DNA is TGCGCCAGCAGCCAAGATCATCGGGGCGGGAGGGCCACCGGGGAGCTGTTTTTT. Amino acids: CASSQDHRGGRATGELFF. The J gene is TRBJ2-2, the V gene TRBV4-3, with 9 positions matching TRBD2. The germline V gene encodes CDR1 LGHNA and CDR2 YSLEER. V shed 0 bases, J shed 4 bases, and the junction held 9 bases outside the gene matches. There are 18 residues in the CDR3.

The V call is TRBV15, the J call TRBJ1-2; no clear D gene. This CDR3 is built from 14 residues. The V gene's germline CDR1 is LNHNV and CDR2 YYDKDF (reference sequence). Trimming cost V 0 bases and J 7 bases, with 12 bases left between them. CDR3: CATSRDHGHAGYTF. In DNA form, the CDR3 reads TGTGCCACCAGCAGAGATCACGGGCATGCTGGCTACACCTTC.

The chain uses TRBV4-2 and TRBJ1-5; possibly TRBD1 for D (6 bases). The V gene lost 4 bases and the J gene lost 16 bases, with 17 bases spanning the gap. CDR1 and CDR2 from the germline V gene are LGHNA and YNFKEQ. CDR3 length: 12 residues. CDR3 in amino acids: CASSPGQGSLHF. In DNA form, the CDR3 reads TGTGCCAGCAGCCCCGGTCAGGGGAGTTTACATTTT.

V and J are TRBV7-3 and TRBJ1-6; maybe TRBD1 (6 bases). V shed 4 bases and J shed 7 bases, with 23 bases lying between them. The CDR3 length is 18 residues. Germline assignment: CDR1 SGHTA and CDR2 FQGTGA. The CDR3 here is CASSSLHPGEGRNSPLHF. The CDR3 nucleotides read TGTGCCAGCAGCTCCCTACACCCAGGGGAGGGGCGGAATTCACCCCTCCACTTT.

The chain has TRBV7-2 and TRBJ2-7, with 10 nucleotides matching TRBD2. The germline V gene has CDR1 SGHTA and CDR2 FQGNSA. CDR3 length: 14 residues. V lost 6 bases, J lost 4 bases, and 6 bases stayed unmatched. CDR3 in amino acids: CASSRGLAEYEQYF. CDR3 in DNA: TGTGCCAGCAGTAGAGGACTAGCGGAGTACGAGCAGTACTTC. Complete variable domain (other parts from reference TRBV7-2 and TRBJ2-7): GAGVSQSPSNKVTEKGKDVELRCDPISGHTALYWYRQSLGQGLEFLIYFQGNSAPDKSGLPSDRFSAERTGGSVSTLTIQRTQQEDSAVYLCASSRGLAEYEQYFGPGTRLTVT.

The chain employs TRBV7-9 and TRBJ2-6; D is unclear. The V and J ends lost 5 bases and 4 bases respectively, with 9 bases between them. This CDR3 comprises 14 residues. CDR1 is SEHNR and CDR2 is FQNEAQ in the germline V gene (reference sequence). The CDR3, as DNA: TGTGCCAGCAGCCCCCCTCAGGGGGCCAACGTCCTGACTTTC. Translating gives CASSPPQGANVLTF.

The rearrangement joins TRBV7-3 to TRBJ2-6; 9 nucleotides align to TRBD2. Per the germline V gene, CDR1 is SGHTA and CDR2 is FQGTGA. V lost 5 bases to trimming and J lost 0 bases; unmatched junction nucleotides: 14. CDR3 length: 20 amino acids. Written as DNA, the CDR3 is TGTGCCAGCAGCCCAGTGGGAGGAGCGGGGGGAATCTCTGGGGCCAACGTCCTGACTTTC. As protein: CASSPVGGAGGISGANVLTF. The full variable domain, with the rest looked up from reference TRBV7-3 and TRBJ2-6, is GAGVSQTPSNKVTEKGKYVELRCDPISGHTALYWYRQSLGQGPEFLIYFQGTGAADDSGLPNDRFFAVRPEGSVSTLKIQRTERGDSAVYLCASSPVGGAGGISGANVLTFGAGSRLTVL.